Below are 20 T cell receptor beta chains sequenced from a single sample in a study of blood T cell repertoires in COVID-19. Clones were sequenced by immunoSEQ multiplex PCR, and TCRdb holds only the in-frame ones, with some missing. The sample carries fewer than 300,000 clones, 80% to 90% recorded once. Sequenced sample: peripheral blood. Every receptor here comes from a woman aged 40 to 50 who had recovered from COVID-19.

The chain has TRBV7-2 and TRBJ2-7; the match to TRBD2 covers 7 bases. Germline V gene sequence: CDR1 SGHTA, CDR2 FQGNSA. V lost 8 bases to trimming and J lost 4 bases; unmatched junction nucleotides: 14. The CDR3 consists of 15 residues. CDR3 DNA: TGTGCCAGCGGACCTGGGGGGGTCAGGGTTTACGAGCAGTACTTC. It codes for CASGPGGVRVYEQYF. The whole variable domain, remainder taken from reference TRBV7-2 and TRBJ2-7, is GAGVSQSPSNKVTEKGKDVELRCDPISGHTALYWYRQSLGQGLEFLIYFQGNSAPDKSGLPSDRFSAERTGGSVSTLTIQRTQQEDSAVYLCASGPGGVRVYEQYFGPGTRLTVT.

This clone was counted between two and nine times. CDR3: CASSPLELSELHF. In DNA, the CDR3 is TGTGCCAGCAGCCCCCTCGAGCTCTCCGAACTCCACTTT. The chain combines TRBV7-2 with TRBJ1-6; D not resolved. V was trimmed by 5 bases and J by 16 bases, leaving 18 bases between them. This CDR3 contains 13 residues. CDR1 and CDR2 from the germline V gene are SGHTA and FQGNSA.

The rearrangement joins TRBV4-2 to TRBJ1-6; D may be TRBD1 (5 bases). V lost 0 bases to trimming and J lost 6 bases, with 9 bases between them. This CDR3 has 15 amino acids. Germline CDR1 and CDR2: LGHNA and YNFKEQ. This CDR3 reads CASSQEGRVNSPLHF. The CDR3, as DNA: TGTGCCAGCAGCCAAGAGGGCAGGGTTAATTCACCCCTCCACTTT.

V usage is TRBV10-3 and J usage is TRBJ1-2; 9 bases match TRBD1. The V gene end was trimmed by 6 bases and the J gene end by 3 bases; junction bases not matched to a gene: 5. The CDR3 spans 14 residues. The germline V gene has CDR1 ENHRY and CDR2 SYGVKD. The CDR3 coding sequence is TGTGCCATCAGCGGACAGGGGACTGACTATGGCTACACCTTC. It translates to CAISGQGTDYGYTF.

V usage is TRBV14 and J usage is TRBJ2-7; D possibly corresponds to TRBD1 (5 bases). This CDR3 has 14 residues. Deletions cut 1 base from V and 1 base from J, with 8 bases between. Per germline, CDR1 SGHDN and CDR2 FVKESK. Here the CDR3 DNA reads TGTGCCAGCAGCCAAGGGGGCGAGTCCTACGAGCAGTACTTC. It yields the protein CASSQGGESYEQYF.

This chain uses TRBV5-4 with TRBJ1-1; weak D call: TRBD1 (6 bases). The germline CDR1 and CDR2 sequences are SGHNT and YYREEE (reference sequence). Trimming left V 4 bases short and J 4 bases short, with 20 bases between. The CDR3 sequence is 16 residues long. CDR3: CASSPTGPGGATEAFF. CDR3 DNA: TGTGCCAGCAGCCCTACAGGGCCCGGGGGGGCCACTGAAGCTTTCTTT.

The chain uses TRBV5-4 and TRBJ2-5; D might be TRBD2 (7 bases). The ends were cut back, 1 base at V and 5 bases at J, with 15 bases in the middle. The CDR3 has 15 residues. Germline V gene data show CDR1 as SGHNT and CDR2 as YYREEE (reference sequence). CDR3 residues: CASSLRGASEETQYF. DNA for the CDR3: TGTGCCAGCAGCTTGCGGGGGGCGTCGGAGGAGACCCAGTACTTC.

The chain couples TRBV13 to TRBJ2-5; D is perhaps TRBD2 (7 bases). CDR1 is PRHDT and CDR2 is FYEKMQ in the germline V gene (reference sequence). The CDR3 sequence is 16 residues long. The ends were cut back, 5 bases at V and 2 bases at J, with 18 bases in the middle. CDR3 bases: TGTGCCAGCAGCCCCCCCCGGGGGGCTCTACAAGAGACCCAGTACTTC. This codes for CASSPPRGALQETQYF.

CDR3 region: CARSGATGSSSYEQYF. The CDR3 DNA is TGTGCCAGAAGCGGTGCGACAGGCTCGAGCTCCTACGAGCAGTACTTC. The chain combines TRBV5-3 with TRBJ2-7; TRBD1 is a possible D gene (6 bases). TRBV5-3 is an open reading frame whose function is uncertain. Trimming pared 4 bases from V and 0 bases from J, leaving 17 bases between. The CDR3 is 16 residues long.

This chain connects TRBV27 to TRBJ1-5, with D unclear. The CDR3 spans 15 residues. The V gene lost 5 bases and the J gene lost 1 base, with 12 bases spanning the gap. Germline values: CDR1 MNHEY, CDR2 SMNVEV (reference sequence). In DNA form, the CDR3 reads TGTGCCAGCAGTCCCGCCGGGAACAGCAATCAGCCCCAGCATTTT. Translated, it gives CASSPAGNSNQPQHF.

This chain connects TRBV20-1 to TRBJ1-5; D gene ambiguous. CDR3 length: 13 residues. V lost 3 bases and J 2 bases, leaving 8 bases between the germline ends. Germline V gene lookup returns CDR1 DFQATT and CDR2 SNEGSKA (reference sequence). This chain's CDR3 is CSASASGNQPQHF. CDR3 nucleotides: TGCAGTGCTAGTGCCTCCGGCAATCAGCCCCAGCATTTT.

CDR3 nucleotides: TGTGCCAGCAGCTTAGGGCGGGGGGGAAACACCTACGAGCAGTACTTC. Translating gives CASSLGRGGNTYEQYF. The chain uses TRBV7-2 and TRBJ2-7; TRBD2 agrees at 9 bases. The trim removed 1 base at V and 2 bases at J, leaving 6 bases unmatched. The CDR3 is 16 amino acids. Per germline, CDR1 SGHTA and CDR2 FQGNSA.

The rearrangement uses TRBV5-1 and TRBJ1-1; no firm D call. CDR3 size: 13 residues. CDR1 and CDR2 from the germline V gene are SGHRS and YFSETQ. V was shortened by 0 bases and J by 4 bases, with 7 bases between the two germline ends. CDR3 residues: CASSLDRPTEAFF. As DNA, the CDR3 is TGCGCCAGCAGCTTGGACAGACCCACTGAAGCTTTCTTT.

The CDR3 reads CASSFSSREGGNTIYF. The CDR3 nucleotides are TGTGCCAGCAGCTTCAGCTCCAGGGAGGGTGGAAACACCATATATTTT. The genes are TRBV9 and TRBJ1-3, with a weak D call TRBD1 (5 bases). The CDR3 spans 16 residues. Between the trimmed V and J ends, which lost 4 bases and 3 bases, there was a span of 17 bases. Germline CDR1 reads SGDLS; CDR2 reads YYNGEE. Full variable domain (remainder filled in from reference TRBV9 and TRBJ1-3): DSGVTQTPKHLITATGQRVTLRCSPRSGDLSVYWYQQSLDQGLQFLIQYYNGEERAKGNILERFSAQQFPDLHSELNLSSLELGDSALYFCASSFSSREGGNTIYFGEGSWLTVV.

This chain links TRBV30 with TRBJ1-5; possibly TRBD1 for D (6 bases). CDR1 is GTSNPN and CDR2 is SVGIG in the germline V gene (reference sequence). Trimming cost V 5 bases and J 7 bases, with 12 bases left between them. The CDR3 is made up of 12 amino acids. This CDR3 reads CAWQQGWQPQHF. The CDR3 coding sequence is TGTGCCTGGCAGCAGGGGTGGCAGCCCCAGCATTTT.

This chain joins TRBV4-1 and TRBJ2-1, with D tentatively TRBD2 (7 bases). Germline lookup yields CDR1 MGHRA and CDR2 YSYEKL. The CDR3 sequence is 12 residues long. V dropped 4 bases and J dropped 13 bases, with 14 bases sitting between them. CDR3 DNA: TGCGCCAGCAGCCCTCTGGGGGGGGGCCAGTTCTTC. Translating it yields CASSPLGGGQFF.

The gene calls are TRBV9 and TRBJ2-2; D gene uncertain. CDR3 length: 15 amino acids. The germline CDR1 and CDR2 sequences are SGDLS and YYNGEE. V was clipped by 2 bases and J by 2 bases, with 10 bases between them. The CDR3 DNA is TGTGCCAGCAGCGTTCGCGGTGACAACACCGGGGAGCTGTTTTTT. Translation: CASSVRGDNTGELFF.

V gene TRBV2 combines with J gene TRBJ2-3; tentatively, D is TRBD2 (7 bases). Deletions cut 3 bases from V and 7 bases from J, with 11 bases between. This CDR3 spans 13 amino acids. Germline CDR1 reads SNHLY; CDR2 reads FYNNEI. CDR3 residues: CASSEEGGNTQYF. CDR3 coding DNA: TGTGCCAGCAGTGAGGAGGGGGGGAATACGCAGTATTTT.

The chain joins TRBV5-1 to TRBJ2-3; 7 bases line up with TRBD2. Losses at the gene ends were 1 base for V and 1 base for J; bases not matched to a gene: 3. The CDR3 is made up of 15 amino acids. Germline-derived CDR1 and CDR2 are SGHRS and YFSETQ. CDR3 nucleotides: TGCGCCAGCAGCTTGTTTCTAGCGGGCACAGATACGCAGTATTTT. Protein sequence: CASSLFLAGTDTQYF. The variable domain in full, completed from reference TRBV5-1 and TRBJ2-3, reads KAGVTQTPRYLIKTRGQQVTLSCSPISGHRSVSWYQQTPGQGLQFLFEYFSETQRNKGNFPGRFSGRQFSNSRSEMNVSTLELGDSALYLCASSLFLAGTDTQYFGPGTRLTVL.

The chain employs TRBV14 and TRBJ2-1, with D possibly matching TRBD1 (5 bases). The CDR3 length is 14 residues. CDR1 is SGHDN, CDR2 FVKESK, per germline. V was pared by 1 base and J by 8 bases, with 12 bases between. CDR3 sequence (DNA): TGTGCCAGCAGCCAAGGAAGTGACAGCGATGAGCAGTTCTTC. Its translation is CASSQGSDSDEQFF.